This T cell receptor beta chain was identified in a study of T cell repertoires in cytomegalovirus infection. Study-level results: Summed frequency of public TCR beta families distinguished CMV carriers with the relevant HLA.

The CDR3 is 11 amino acids. The germline V gene has CDR1 DFQATT and CDR2 SNEGSKA (reference sequence). V lost 2 bases to trimming and J lost 3 bases, with 5 bases between them. Turning to this clonotype: Its specificity is unknown.

TCRdb processed the reads anew with MiXCR; each CDR3 protein has one entry. The sample has nearly 650,000 distinct CDR3 sequences; 24% are singletons. Sequencing was performed on CD8+ T cells from PBMCs. The chain has TRBV20-1 and TRBJ2-7; D gene unclear. The source of this sequence is a human donor in good health (CMV status not recorded). Some clones in this sample may be carry-over from other donors' samples. This CDR3 reads CSARSFYEQYF. CDR3 DNA: TGCAGTGCTAGATCATTCTACGAGCAGTACTTC.